Given below is one T cell receptor (beta chain) in context. These data come from a study of T cell responses to AZD1222 COVID-19 vaccine. Trimming removed 0 bases from V and 7 bases from J; junction bases left unmatched: 5. CDR1 and CDR2 (germline): SGDLS, YYNGEE. The CDR3 is made up of 16 amino acids. Method: immunoSEQ multiplex PCR; TCRdb's copy keeps in-frame clones and lacks some. The sample consists of around 190,000 clones, around 92% of them appearing once. The genes are TRBV9 and TRBJ1-6; 9 bases map to TRBD1. Material: peripheral blood, obtained on day 0 of AZD1222 vaccination. The sequence derives from an adult in good health. The CDR3 DNA is TGTGCCAGCAGCGTAGAAGGGGGGACAGGGAATTCACCCCTCCACTTT. This encodes CASSVEGGTGNSPLHF.